This T cell receptor (beta chain) was sequenced in a study of T cells in Graves' hyperthyroidism and ophthalmopathy. The CDR3 regions of TCR beta were amplified from RNA transcripts. RT-PCR in the first round (using the HTBI primer set) targeted the TCR CDR3. TCRdb re-called the multiplex PCR reads with MiXCR, one entry per CDR3 protein. Of hundreds of thousands of distinct CDR3 sequences listed, over 35% are singletons. The germline V and J ends were trimmed by 6 bases and 2 bases, with 16 bases remaining between them. CDR1 and CDR2 (germline): LNHDA, SQIVND (reference sequence). The CDR3 has 15 amino acids. Uncontrolled infection, other autoimmune disease, pregnancy or lactation led to exclusion.

V usage is TRBV19 and J usage is TRBJ1-1; no definite D call. The material sequenced was blood. The sequence was collected from a woman aged 40 to 50 with Graves' hyperthyroidism. The CDR3 spells CASSPLSPVNTEAFF. The CDR3 DNA reads as TGTGCCAGTAGCCCACTCTCCCCGGTTAACACTGAAGCTTTCTTT. The full variable domain, its missing parts supplied by reference TRBV19 and TRBJ1-1, is DGGITQSPKYLFRKEGQNVTLSCEQNLNHDAMYWYRQDPGQGLRLIYYSQIVNDFQKGDIAEGYSVSREKKESFPLTVTSAQKNPTAFYLCASSPLSPVNTEAFFGQGTRLTVV.